Listed below are T cell receptor beta chains from one sample, sequenced in a study of CD4 T cells in relation to SARS-CoV-2 and coronaviruses. The table came from immunoSEQ multiplex PCR; TCRdb's copy has only in-frame clones and leaves some out. The sample holds 10,000 or so clones, around 86% seen once. The sequenced sample consisted of naive CD4+ T cells from PBMCs. These receptors were taken from an adult with COVID-19. Both conserved end residues are part of each CDR3. A D gene is named only where the DNA matches it firmly. Some rows mark clone size as missing; the rest say once, few, many or name a class of expanded clone.

>TRBJ2-7|TRBV18|TRBD1|-
CASSRGQGPYEQYF
TGTGCCAGCTCCCGAGGACAGGGGCCCTACGAGCAGTACTTC
>TRBJ2-2|TRBV27|-|-
CASSFWVTGELFF
TGTGCCAGCAGTTTTTGGGTAACCGGGGAGCTGTTTTTT
>TRBJ2-7|TRBV12-3/TRBV12-4|-|-
CASRGPKSYEQYF
TGTGCCAGCAGGGGACCGAAATCCTACGAGCAGTACTTC
>TRBJ2-7|TRBV14|TRBD2|once
CASSQAGLAVYEQYF
TGTGCCAGCAGCCAAGCGGGACTAGCGGTCTACGAGCAGTACTTC
>TRBJ2-5|TRBV12-3/TRBV12-4|-|-
CASSRGAETQYF
TGTGCCAGCAGTCGAGGAGCGGAGACCCAGTACTTC
>TRBJ2-3|TRBV13|-|-
CASSLGVQASTDTQYF
TGTGCCAGCAGCTTAGGTGTTCAGGCTAGCACAGATACGCAGTATTTT
>TRBJ2-2|TRBV9|-|once
CASSVRGASTGELFF
TGTGCCAGCAGCGTAAGGGGGGCGAGCACCGGGGAGCTGTTTTTT
>TRBJ1-2|TRBV11-2|-|-
CASSLETGTHGAF
TGTGCCAGCAGCTTAGAAACCGGGACCCACGGCGCCTTC
>TRBJ2-3|TRBV2|-|-
CASSFKRYTDTQYF
TGTGCCAGCAGTTTCAAACGTTACACAGATACGCAGTATTTT
>TRBJ2-2|TRBV4-3|-|-
CASSQDGGPGELFF
TGCGCCAGCAGCCAAGACGGGGGCCCCGGGGAGCTGTTTTTT
>TRBJ2-7|TRBV6-2/TRBV6-3|-|-
CASSYGRIQGNNEQYF
TGTGCCAGCAGTTATGGGCGGATCCAAGGGAACAACGAGCAGTACTTC
>TRBJ2-2|TRBV5-4|-|-
CASSFDLTGELFF
TGTGCCAGCAGCTTCGACCTCACCGGGGAGCTGTTTTTT
>TRBJ2-5|TRBV7-6|TRBD2|-
CASSPPGLAGSSLQETQYF
TGTGCCAGCAGCCCACCGGGACTAGCGGGATCAAGCCTCCAAGAGACCCAGTACTTC
>TRBJ1-5|TRBV5-6|TRBD1|-
CASSFAGTGNQPQHF
TGTGCCAGCAGCTTTGCCGGGACAGGTAATCAGCCCCAGCATTTT
>TRBJ2-7|TRBV3-1/TRBV3-2|TRBD1|once
CASSQKRTGIIYEQYF
TGTGCCAGCAGCCAAAAACGGACAGGGATCATCTACGAGCAGTACTTC
>TRBJ1-2|TRBV7-2|TRBD1|-
CASSPRDRVFGGYTF
TGTGCCAGCAGCCCTCGGGACAGGGTTTTCGGTGGCTACACCTTC
>TRBJ1-1|TRBV2|-|-
CASSGNGYTEAFF
TGTGCCAGCAGTGGGAATGGGTACACTGAAGCTTTCTTT
>TRBJ2-2|TRBV7-2|-|-
CASSLEAGRVFTGELFF
TGTGCCAGCAGCTTAGAGGCTGGCAGGGTTTTCACCGGGGAGCTGTTTTTT
>TRBJ2-7|TRBV19|-|-
CASSIAPPYEQYF
TGTGCCAGTAGTATAGCCCCCCCTTACGAGCAGTACTTC
>TRBJ2-7|TRBV6-5|-|-
CASSYTGSSYEQYF
TGTGCCAGCAGTTACACGGGGAGCTCCTACGAGCAGTACTTC
>TRBJ1-5|TRBV27|-|-
CASSPPNQPQHF
TGTGCCAGCAGTCCCCCGAATCAGCCCCAGCATTTT
>TRBJ2-1|TRBV6-6|TRBD1|-
CASWLGQGYNEQFF
TGTGCCAGCTGGCTTGGACAGGGCTACAATGAGCAGTTCTTC
>TRBJ2-5|TRBV2|TRBD1|-
CASSERQGKETQYF
TGTGCCAGCAGTGAGCGACAGGGCAAAGAGACCCAGTACTTC
>TRBJ2-7|TRBV7-2|-|-
CASSQAGALEQYF
TGTGCCAGCAGCCAGGCTGGTGCCCTCGAGCAGTACTTC
>TRBJ2-1|TRBV10-3|TRBD2|-
CAISESAGVNNEQFF
TGTGCCATCAGTGAGTCGGCGGGGGTGAACAATGAGCAGTTCTTC
>TRBJ1-4|TRBV19|TRBD1|-
CASKRGTDNEKLFF
TGTGCCAGTAAAAGGGGGACAGACAATGAAAAACTGTTTTTT
>TRBJ1-1|TRBV7-8|-|-
CASSLVPGKYFAFF
TGTGCCAGCAGCTTAGTCCCAGGGAAGTATTTCGCTTTCTTT
>TRBJ1-5|TRBV5-1|-|-
CASSLGGFINQPQHF
TGCGCCAGCAGCTTGGGGGGGTTTATCAATCAGCCCCAGCATTTT
>TRBJ1-1|TRBV10-1|-|-
CASSEDFNTEAFF
TGCGCCAGCAGTGAGGATTTTAACACTGAAGCTTTCTTT
>TRBJ1-2|TRBV6-5|-|-
CASGSYYGYTF
TGTGCCAGTGGCAGTTACTATGGCTACACCTTC
>TRBJ2-7|TRBV6-2/TRBV6-3|TRBD1|-
CASSGTGVNEQYF
TGTGCCAGCAGCGGGACAGGGGTCAACGAGCAGTACTTC